A single sample gave rise to the 13 T cell receptor beta chains below, sequenced in a study of blood T cell repertoires in COVID-19. Generated by immunoSEQ multiplex PCR, the TCRdb table keeps only in-frame clones and is missing some. The sample lists about 290,000 clones, roughly 90% occurring once. The specimen sequenced was peripheral blood. The source is a woman in her twenties or thirties with COVID-19, enrolled during active disease.

V and J are TRBV12-2 and TRBJ2-7; the table's D call, TRBD1, was not checked against the DNA. TRBV12-2 counts as a pseudogene. This CDR3 has 16 residues. CDR3 DNA: TGTGCAAGTCGCTACCCGGAAGACAGGGTTCCCTACGAGCAGTACTTC. This codes for CASRYPEDRVPYEQYF.

The genes are TRBV25-1 and TRBJ1-4; no definite D call. V dropped 1 base and J dropped 7 bases, with 7 bases sitting between them. The CDR3 sequence is 13 residues long. Germline V gives CDR1 MGHDK, CDR2 SYGVNS. The CDR3 loop is CASSESWAEKLFF. DNA for the CDR3: TGTGCCAGCAGTGAATCTTGGGCTGAAAAACTGTTTTTT. Complete variable domain (other parts from reference TRBV25-1 and TRBJ1-4): EADIYQTPRYLVIGTGKKITLECSQTMGHDKMYWYQQDPGMELHLIHYSYGVNSTEKGDLSSESTVSRIRTEHFPLTLESARPSHTSQYLCASSESWAEKLFFGSGTQLSVL.

This chain connects TRBV18 to TRBJ2-7; 10 bases agree with TRBD1. CDR3 length equals 16 residues. Trimming took 4 bases from V and 4 from J; bases not matched to a gene: 10. Germline CDR1 is KGHSH and CDR2 is LQKENI. CDR3 DNA: TGTGCCAGCTCACAACGTCTTGGACAGGGGGAATACGAGCAGTACTTC. Amino acids: CASSQRLGQGEYEQYF.

V gene TRBV5-5 combines with J gene TRBJ2-3; D may be TRBD2 (5 bases). Trimming took off 0 bases at V and 4 bases at J, with 15 bases between the two ends. Germline CDR1 SGHKS, CDR2 YYEKEE (reference sequence). CDR3 length: 16 residues. The CDR3, as DNA: TGTGCCAGCAGCTTGGCCTTAGCTAGAGCGGCAGATACGCAGTATTTT. Protein: CASSLALARAADTQYF. Full variable domain (remainder filled in from reference TRBV5-5 and TRBJ2-3): DAGVTQSPTHLIKTRGQQVTLRCSPISGHKSVSWYQQVLGQGPQFIFQYYEKEERGRGNFPDRFSARQFPNYSSELNVNALLLGDSALYLCASSLALARAADTQYFGPGTRLTVL.

This clone was counted once. The rearrangement links TRBV19 to TRBJ2-2, with D possibly TRBD1 on 5 matching bases. Germline V gene lookup returns CDR1 LNHDA and CDR2 SQIVND (reference sequence). Trimming removed 5 bases from V and 5 bases from J, with 9 bases in between. This CDR3 has 13 amino acids. CDR3 sequence: CASSYRKTGELFF. In DNA form, the CDR3 reads TGTGCCAGTAGTTACAGGAAGACCGGGGAGCTGTTTTTT.

This chain joins TRBV11-2 and TRBJ1-6, with TRBD1 as a possible D gene (6 bases). V was clipped by 7 bases and J by 9 bases, with 19 bases between them. The CDR3 is made up of 15 amino acids. Germline V gives CDR1 SGHAT, CDR2 FQNNGV. In DNA form, the CDR3 reads TGTGCCAGCACCACCTCGGGGACAACTGGTTCACCCCTCCACTTT. Residues: CASTTSGTTGSPLHF. The full variable domain, with the rest looked up from reference TRBV11-2 and TRBJ1-6, is EAGVAQSPRYKIIEKRQSVAFWCNPISGHATLYWYQQILGQGPKLLIQFQNNGVVDDSQLPKDRFSAERLKGVDSTLKIQPAKLEDSAVYLCASTTSGTTGSPLHFGNGTRLTVT.

The V call is TRBV5-5, the J call TRBJ2-7, with 9 bases fitting TRBD1. Germline V lookup: CDR1 SGHKS, CDR2 YYEKEE (reference sequence). The CDR3 runs to 14 residues. V was pared by 4 bases and J by 3 bases, with 5 bases of the junction left unmatched. The CDR3 DNA is TGTGCCAGCAGCAGGACAGGGGCGAACTACGAGCAGTACTTC. Translating it yields CASSRTGANYEQYF.

The V and J genes are TRBV13 and TRBJ1-1; 8 bases align to TRBD1. Per the germline V gene, CDR1 is PRHDT and CDR2 is FYEKMQ (reference sequence). V dropped 5 bases and J dropped 4; count of bases not matched to a gene: 3. This CDR3 has 13 residues. The CDR3 nucleotides are TGTGCCAGCAGCCCTCAGGGGGCCACTGAAGCTTTCTTT. Its protein product is CASSPQGATEAFF.

This clone showed up just once. The CDR3 region is CATEQGTGEQYF. DNA for the CDR3: TGTGCCACCGAACAGGGAACGGGCGAGCAGTACTTC. The chain carries TRBV10-3 and TRBJ2-7; D may be TRBD1 (6 bases). The germline V and J ends were trimmed by 10 bases and 6 bases, with 16 bases remaining between them. CDR1 is ENHRY, CDR2 SYGVKD, per germline. The CDR3 runs 12 residues.

This chain links TRBV7-8 with TRBJ1-1; 10 bases are a match to TRBD1. The CDR3 totals 18 residues. Germline loops: CDR1 SGHVS, CDR2 FQNEAQ. With 4 bases clipped from V and 0 bases from J, the junction kept 11 bases outside the gene matches. The CDR3 nucleotides are TGTGCCAGCAGCTCTAGGGCTGGGACAGGGGCCCTGAACACTGAAGCTTTCTTT. It codes for CASSSRAGTGALNTEAFF.

This rearrangement joins TRBV29-1 to TRBJ2-7; TRBD2 agrees at 10 bases. Per germline, CDR1 SQVTM and CDR2 ANQGSEA. This CDR3 comprises 15 residues. J lost 0 bases, V lost 1 base, and 3 bases had no gene match. Here the CDR3 reads CSVEVAGGNSYEQYF. DNA of the CDR3: TGCAGCGTTGAAGTAGCGGGGGGCAACTCCTACGAGCAGTACTTC.

V and J are TRBV4-1 and TRBJ2-3, with D unclear. Germline V gives CDR1 MGHRA, CDR2 YSYEKL. V gave up 0 bases and J gave up 1 base, with 14 bases separating them. This CDR3 contains 17 residues. CDR3 sequence reads: CASSQDDSVLRTDTQYF. The CDR3 DNA follows: TGCGCCAGCAGCCAAGACGATTCGGTCCTACGCACAGATACGCAGTATTTT.

The chain combines TRBV11-2 with TRBJ2-3; TRBD2 agrees at 7 bases. The V gene's germline CDR1 is SGHAT and CDR2 FQNNGV. The CDR3 loop spans 15 amino acids. The J segment lost 7 bases and the V segment lost 5 bases, leaving 12 bases of the junction unmatched. CDR3 DNA: TGTGCCAGCAGCCCAGCTCCTGGCGGGGGATATACGCAGTATTTT. Its translation is CASSPAPGGGYTQYF.